Included here is one T cell receptor beta chain sequence, with context. The sample is drawn from a study of CD8 T cells in Susac syndrome. The CDR3 has 20 amino acids. Looked up from germline, CDR1 is LGHNA and CDR2 is YSLEER. Trimming took off 2 bases at V and 0 bases at J, with 20 bases between the two ends. RNA in amounts of about 0.45 to 1 ug was reverse transcribed with random hexamers. MiXCR was run by TCRdb on the immunoSEQ multiplex PCR reads, yielding one entry per CDR3 protein. The sample lists under 350,000 distinct CDR3 sequences; under 95% were seen once. Negative isolation was applied to CD8+ and CD4+ T cells, and FACS enrichment was applied to TEMRA cells.

The chain combines TRBV4-3 with TRBJ2-6; D is undetermined. The sequenced sample was CD4+ T cells from PBMCs. This TCR came from a human donor with multiple sclerosis. CDR3 region: CASSQLRSRFSSSGANVLTF. CDR3 in DNA: TGCGCCAGCAGCCAACTCCGAAGCAGGTTTTCGAGCTCTGGGGCCAACGTCCTGACTTTC.